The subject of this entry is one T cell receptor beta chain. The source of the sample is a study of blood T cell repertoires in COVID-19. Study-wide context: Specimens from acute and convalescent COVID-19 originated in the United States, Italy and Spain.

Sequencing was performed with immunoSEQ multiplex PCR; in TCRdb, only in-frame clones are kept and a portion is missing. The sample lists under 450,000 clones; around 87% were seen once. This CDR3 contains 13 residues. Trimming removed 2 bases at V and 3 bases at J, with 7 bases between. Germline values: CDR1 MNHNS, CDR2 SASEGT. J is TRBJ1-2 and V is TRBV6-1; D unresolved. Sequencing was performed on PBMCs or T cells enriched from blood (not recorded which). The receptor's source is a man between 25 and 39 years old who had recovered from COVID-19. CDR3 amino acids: CASSETGDYGYTF. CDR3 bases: TGTGCCAGCAGTGAAACGGGTGACTATGGCTACACCTTC.